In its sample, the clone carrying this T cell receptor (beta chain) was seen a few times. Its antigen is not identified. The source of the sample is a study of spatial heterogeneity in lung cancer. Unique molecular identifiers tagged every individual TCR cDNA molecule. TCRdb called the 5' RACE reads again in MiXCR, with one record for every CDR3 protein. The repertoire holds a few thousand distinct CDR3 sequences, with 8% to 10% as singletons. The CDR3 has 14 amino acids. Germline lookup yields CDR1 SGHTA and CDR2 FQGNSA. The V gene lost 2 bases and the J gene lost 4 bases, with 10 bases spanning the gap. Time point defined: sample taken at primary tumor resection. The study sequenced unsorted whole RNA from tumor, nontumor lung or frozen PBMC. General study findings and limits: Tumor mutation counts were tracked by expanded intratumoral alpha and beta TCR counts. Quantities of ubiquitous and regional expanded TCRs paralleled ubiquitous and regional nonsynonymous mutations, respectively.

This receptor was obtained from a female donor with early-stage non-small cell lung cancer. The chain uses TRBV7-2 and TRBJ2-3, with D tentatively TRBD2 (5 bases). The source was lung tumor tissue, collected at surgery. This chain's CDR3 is CASSLSRASDTQYF. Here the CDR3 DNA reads TGTGCCAGCAGCTTATCGAGGGCGTCAGATACGCAGTATTTT.